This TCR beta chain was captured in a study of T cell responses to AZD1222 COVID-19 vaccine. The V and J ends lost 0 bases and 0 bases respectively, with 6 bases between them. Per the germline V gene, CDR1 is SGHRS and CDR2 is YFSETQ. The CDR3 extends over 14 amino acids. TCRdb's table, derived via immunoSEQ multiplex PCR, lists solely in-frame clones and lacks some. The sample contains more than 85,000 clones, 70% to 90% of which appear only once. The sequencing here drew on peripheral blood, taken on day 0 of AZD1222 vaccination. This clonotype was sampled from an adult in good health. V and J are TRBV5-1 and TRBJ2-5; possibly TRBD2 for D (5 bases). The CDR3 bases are TGCGCCAGCAGCTTGGCGGGGTACCAAGAGACCCAGTACTTC. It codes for CASSLAGYQETQYF. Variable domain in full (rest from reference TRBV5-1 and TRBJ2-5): KAGVTQTPRYLIKTRGQQVTLSCSPISGHRSVSWYQQTPGQGLQFLFEYFSETQRNKGNFPGRFSGRQFSNSRSEMNVSTLELGDSALYLCASSLAGYQETQYFGPGTRLLVL.